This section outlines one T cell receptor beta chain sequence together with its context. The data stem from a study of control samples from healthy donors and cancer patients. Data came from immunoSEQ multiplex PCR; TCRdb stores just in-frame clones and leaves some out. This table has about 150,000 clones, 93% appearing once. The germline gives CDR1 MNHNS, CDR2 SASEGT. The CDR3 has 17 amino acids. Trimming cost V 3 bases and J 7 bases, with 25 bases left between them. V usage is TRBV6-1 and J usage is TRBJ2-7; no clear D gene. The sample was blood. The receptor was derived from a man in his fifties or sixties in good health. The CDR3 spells CASSDPDLRPLLREQYF. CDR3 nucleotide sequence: TGTGCCAGCAGTGACCCGGACCTCCGACCTCTACTAAGGGAGCAGTACTTC.